This TCR beta chain was captured by sequencing in a study of blood T cell repertoires in COVID-19. The overall study: Some COVID-19 samples were acute and others convalescent; all came from the United States, Italy and Spain. Sample material is recorded as cDNA or gDNA derived from T cells, B-cell-depleted T cells, or PBMCs.

After removal of 6 bases from V and 4 bases from J, the junction contained 5 bases not matched to a gene. Germline assignment: CDR1 MNHEY and CDR2 SVGAGI. This CDR3 is 14 amino acids long. Authors' analysis steps: The authors estimated nucleated cell counts from reference gene primer amplification. Sequencing used immunoSEQ multiplex PCR; TCRdb keeps in-frame clones, though not all of them. V, J and clone size are those of that table, while D and trimming were read from the DNA. The sample consists of 380,000 or so clones, roughly 90% of them appearing once. The sequenced material came from peripheral blood. This clonotype originated in a woman aged 55-69 years with COVID-19, enrolled during active disease. V and J are TRBV6-5 and TRBJ2-1, with 8 bases fitting TRBD2. The CDR3 reads CASSERGKYNEQFF. The CDR3 DNA follows: TGTGCCAGCAGCGAGCGGGGGAAATACAATGAGCAGTTCTTC.